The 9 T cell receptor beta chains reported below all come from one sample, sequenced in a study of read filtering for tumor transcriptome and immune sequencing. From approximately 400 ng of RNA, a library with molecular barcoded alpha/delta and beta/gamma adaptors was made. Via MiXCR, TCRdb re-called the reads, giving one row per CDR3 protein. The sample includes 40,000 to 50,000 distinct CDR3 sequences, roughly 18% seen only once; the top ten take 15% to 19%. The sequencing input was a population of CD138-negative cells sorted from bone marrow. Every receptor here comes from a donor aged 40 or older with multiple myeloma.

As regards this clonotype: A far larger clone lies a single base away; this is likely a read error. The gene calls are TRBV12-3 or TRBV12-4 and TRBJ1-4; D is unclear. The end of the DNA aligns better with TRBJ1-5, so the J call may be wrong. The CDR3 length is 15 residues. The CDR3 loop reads CASNPSGRAGDTQHF. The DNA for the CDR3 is TGTGCCAGCAACCCTAGCGGGAGGGCGGGCGATACGCAGCATTTT.

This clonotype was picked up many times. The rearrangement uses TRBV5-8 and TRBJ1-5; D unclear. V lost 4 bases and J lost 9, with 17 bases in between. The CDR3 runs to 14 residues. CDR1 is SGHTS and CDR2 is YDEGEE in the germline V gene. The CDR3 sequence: CASSPDGSGGPQHF. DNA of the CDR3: TGTGCCAGCAGCCCCGACGGATCAGGAGGGCCCCAGCATTTT.

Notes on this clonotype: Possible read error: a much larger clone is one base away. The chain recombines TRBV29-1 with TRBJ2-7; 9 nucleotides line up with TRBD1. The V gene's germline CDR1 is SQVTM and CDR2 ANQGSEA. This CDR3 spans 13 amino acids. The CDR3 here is CSVEEYRGREQCF. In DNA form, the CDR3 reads TGCAGCGTTGAAGAATACAGGGGGCGGGAGCAGTGCTTC.

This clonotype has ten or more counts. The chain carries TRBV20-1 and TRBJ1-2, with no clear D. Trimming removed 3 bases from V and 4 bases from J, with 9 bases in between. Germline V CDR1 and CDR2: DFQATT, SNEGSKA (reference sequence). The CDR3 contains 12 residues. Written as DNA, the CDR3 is TGCAGTGCTAGCCGGGGTACCTATGGCTACACCTTC. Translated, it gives CSASRGTYGYTF.

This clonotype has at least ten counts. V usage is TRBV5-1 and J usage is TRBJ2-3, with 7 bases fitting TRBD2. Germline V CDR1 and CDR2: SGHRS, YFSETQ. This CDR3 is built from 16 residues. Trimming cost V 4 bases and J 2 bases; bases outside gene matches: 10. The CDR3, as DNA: TGCGCCAGCAGCCTCCTAGCGGAACATACCACAGATACGCAGTATTTT. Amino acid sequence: CASSLLAEHTTDTQYF.

DNA for the CDR3: TGCAGTGCTACCAAGTTGGTTTCGGCGGACGCGCAGTACTTC. Translating gives CSATKLVSADAQYF. The chain employs TRBV20-1 and TRBJ2-7; no firm D call. CDR1 DFQATT and CDR2 SNEGSKA come from the germline V gene (reference sequence). The CDR3 contains 14 residues. The V and J ends lost 4 bases and 9 bases respectively, with 22 bases between them.

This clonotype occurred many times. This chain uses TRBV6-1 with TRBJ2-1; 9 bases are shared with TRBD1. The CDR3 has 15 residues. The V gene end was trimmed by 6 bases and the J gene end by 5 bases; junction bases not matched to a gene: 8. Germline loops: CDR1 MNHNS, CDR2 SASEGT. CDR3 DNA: TGTGCCAGCAGACGAGGGGGGACAGGGAACAATGAGCAGTTCTTC. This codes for CASRRGGTGNNEQFF.

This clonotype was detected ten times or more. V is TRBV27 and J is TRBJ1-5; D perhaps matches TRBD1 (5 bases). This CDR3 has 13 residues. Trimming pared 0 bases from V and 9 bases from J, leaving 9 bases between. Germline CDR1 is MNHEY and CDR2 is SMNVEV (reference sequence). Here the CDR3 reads CASSLSYQGPQHF. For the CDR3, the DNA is TGTGCCAGCAGTTTATCGTACCAGGGGCCCCAGCATTTT.

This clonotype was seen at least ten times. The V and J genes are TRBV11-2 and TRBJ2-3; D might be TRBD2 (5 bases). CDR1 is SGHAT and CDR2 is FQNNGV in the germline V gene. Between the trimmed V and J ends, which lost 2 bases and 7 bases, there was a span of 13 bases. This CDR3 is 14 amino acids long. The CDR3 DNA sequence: TGTGCCAGCAGCTTACTTCCCGAGGGATATACGCAGTATTTT. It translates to CASSLLPEGYTQYF.